Listed here are 14 T cell receptor beta chains from one sample, sequenced in a study of regulatory T cells in long-lasting Graves disease. Building the TCR beta libraries relied on iRepertoire HTBI primers, and CDR3 regions underwent Arm-PCR. TCRdb redid the calling of the multiplex PCR reads with MiXCR, one entry per CDR3 protein. This table holds 300,000 to 400,000 distinct CDR3 sequences, over 15% found once. The time point denotes: newly diagnosed GD, antithyroid drugs for less than 3 months. PBMC RNA served as the TCR library source. The same specimen was also included in a second study, on T cells in Graves' hyperthyroidism and ophthalmopathy.

Specimen: peripheral blood mononuclear cells (PBMCs), collected at new diagnosis, from a patient treated with antithyroid drugs. These receptors were taken from a man aged 35-49 years with Graves disease.

This rearrangement joins TRBV6-5 to TRBJ1-2; a weak D match, TRBD1 (5 bases). The CDR3 is 13 amino acids. Trimming pared 0 bases from V and 6 bases from J, leaving 8 bases between. Looked up from germline, CDR1 is MNHEY and CDR2 is SVGAGI. CDR3 sequence reads: CASSYSRQNGYTF. CDR3 DNA sequence: TGTGCCAGCAGTTACTCTCGACAGAATGGCTACACCTTC.

In its sample, this clonotype was seen many times. CDR3 in amino acids: CASSFSPGQGRGVYNEQFF. In DNA, the CDR3 is TGTGCCAGCAGTTTTTCCCCGGGACAGGGGCGCGGTGTTTACAATGAGCAGTTCTTC. J is TRBJ2-1 and V is TRBV12-3 or TRBV12-4; 10 bases map to TRBD1. J was trimmed by 4 bases and V by 3 bases; bases with no gene match: 15. This CDR3 is 19 amino acids long.

This clonotype was picked up many times. J is TRBJ2-1 and V is TRBV20-1; 11 bases align to TRBD2. V lost 8 bases to trimming and J lost 10 bases; unmatched junction nucleotides: 7. The germline V gene has CDR1 DFQATT and CDR2 SNEGSKA (reference sequence). The CDR3 is made up of 12 amino acids. CDR3 protein: CSLAGGLVEQFF. CDR3 DNA: TGCAGTTTAGCGGGGGGGCTGGTCGAGCAGTTCTTC.

Note on this clonotype: One base separates it from a far larger clone, so it is likely a read error. The chain joins TRBV6-1 to TRBJ2-7, with D perhaps TRBD1 or TRBD2 (5 bases each). The germline V and J ends were trimmed by 4 bases and 10 bases, with 20 bases remaining between them. The CDR3 covers 14 residues. The germline gives CDR1 MNHNS, CDR2 SASEGT. CDR3 region: CASSARESQEAQYF. CDR3 DNA: TGTGCCAGCAGTGCCAGGGAGTCCCAAGAGGCCCAGTACTTC.

This clonotype was detected ten times or more. The V gene is TRBV4-1, the J gene TRBJ2-7; D call uncertain. V was cut by 9 bases and J by 7 bases, with 13 bases left in between. Germline CDR1 is MGHRA and CDR2 is YSYEKL. The CDR3 is 11 amino acids. The DNA of the CDR3 is TGCGCCAGTACCAAGGGTAGGGAGCAGTACTTC. The encoded protein is CASTKGREQYF.

This clonotype has ten or more counts. The CDR3 coding sequence is TGCGCCAGCAGTCCAGGGGCCAATGAGCAGTTCTTC. Encoded protein: CASSPGANEQFF. This sequence joins TRBV10-2 and TRBJ2-1; possibly TRBD1 for D (6 bases). The CDR3 loop spans 12 amino acids. V was shortened by 5 bases and J by 6 bases, with 8 bases between the two germline ends. Germline CDR1 and CDR2: WSHSY and SAAADI.

The table lists this clonotype with many counts. This rearrangement joins TRBV7-2 to TRBJ2-3, with TRBD1 matching over 8 bases. The V segment lost 1 base and the J segment 6 bases; nucleotides outside the gene matches: 9. The CDR3 sequence is 16 residues long. Germline lookup yields CDR1 SGHTA and CDR2 FQGNSA. CDR3 residues: CASSLGQGLSWDTQYF. The CDR3, as DNA: TGTGCCAGCAGCTTAGGACAGGGGCTCTCTTGGGATACGCAGTATTTT.

In its sample, this clonotype was seen a few times. The chain couples TRBV7-9 to TRBJ1-3; D call uncertain. Trimming removed 4 bases at V and 6 bases at J, with 22 bases between. This CDR3 region has 17 residues. Germline V CDR1 and CDR2: SEHNR, FQNEAQ (reference sequence). The CDR3 reads CASSSPLRGVTENTIYF. In DNA, the CDR3 is TGTGCCAGCAGCTCACCACTGCGGGGTGTGACTGAAAACACCATATATTTT.

In its sample, this clonotype was seen a few times. A much more abundant neighbour one base away suggests this may be a read error. The genes are TRBV28 and TRBJ1-6; maybe TRBD1 (5 bases). The CDR3 length is 15 residues. CDR1 is MDHEN and CDR2 is SYDVKM in the germline V gene. V was clipped by 6 bases and J by 0 bases, with 9 bases between them. The CDR3 loop reads CASRGRDSYNSPLHF. The CDR3 bases are TGTGCCAGCAGGGGCAGGGACTCCTATAATTCACCCCTCCACTTT.

On this clonotype: Relative to the germline gene, one junction end is altered; a read error may explain this. The chain links TRBV2 to TRBJ1-5; 10 bases match TRBD1. The CDR3 is 15 residues long. Germline loops: CDR1 SNHLY, CDR2 FYNNEI. In nucleotides, the CDR3 is TGTGCCAGCAGTGAGGACAGGGGGAGCAATCAGCCCCGGCATTTT. Its translation is CASSEDRGSNQPRHF.

This clonotype was seen at least ten times. The V call is TRBV5-1, the J call TRBJ1-4; TRBD1 agrees at 8 bases. V shed 4 bases and J 8 bases; nucleotides not matched to a gene: 10. The CDR3 sequence is 15 residues long. Germline CDR1 reads SGHRS; CDR2 reads YFSETQ. The CDR3 loop reads CASSTSWTGQEKLFF. The CDR3 nucleotides are TGCGCCAGCAGCACGTCCTGGACAGGGCAAGAAAAACTGTTTTTT.

The V gene is TRBV6-1, the J gene TRBJ2-1; 12 nucleotides agree with TRBD1. V lost 5 bases, J lost 7 bases, and 6 bases stayed unmatched. The CDR3 loop spans 15 amino acids. Germline assignment: CDR1 MNHNS and CDR2 SASEGT. CDR3 protein: CASSTPGQGANEQFF. The CDR3 DNA reads TGTGCCAGCAGTACCCCGGGACAGGGGGCAAATGAGCAGTTCTTC.

J is TRBJ2-7 and V is TRBV6-2 or TRBV6-3, with D perhaps matching TRBD2 (6 bases). Germline loops: CDR1 MNHEY, CDR2 SVGEGT. The CDR3 runs to 15 residues. V was pared by 0 bases and J by 5 bases, with 14 bases between. CDR3 amino acids: CASSYSKGREDEQYF. The CDR3 region has the DNA TGTGCCAGCAGTTACTCGAAGGGCAGGGAGGACGAGCAGTACTTC.

As to this clonotype: This may arise from a read error, as a much more abundant clone is one base away. The chain links TRBV3-1 to TRBJ2-5, with 8 bases that match TRBD1. Per germline, CDR1 LGHDT and CDR2 YNNKEL (reference sequence). This CDR3 has 15 amino acids. V trimming: 4 bases; J trimming: 5 bases; junction bases outside the gene matches: 9. CDR3 in DNA: TGTGCCAGCAGCCGCAGTGGACAGGGTGGCGAGACCCAGTACTTC. The encoded protein is CASSRSGQGGETQYF.